This T cell receptor beta chain was obtained from a study of T cell responses to AZD1222 COVID-19 vaccine. The V end was cut by 5 bases, the J end by 4 bases, with 17 bases between. The germline V gene has CDR1 SGHTA and CDR2 FQGNSA. The CDR3 is 15 residues long. Profiling relied on immunoSEQ multiplex PCR, and the TCRdb table lists in-frame clones only, not all of them. The sample holds about 92,000 clones, around 89% seen once. General study findings and limits: Clonal diversity may have been underestimated, and the donors were mostly white British, with more females than males.

This clone was recorded only once. What it binds is not known. This specimen was peripheral blood, taken on day 0 of AZD1222 vaccination. This chain links TRBV7-2 with TRBJ2-5; D might be TRBD1 (6 bases). The clonotype originates from an adult in good health. This CDR3 reads CASSEGQGRGETQYF. The CDR3 DNA reads TGTGCCAGCAGCGAGGGTCAGGGGCGAGGAGAGACCCAGTACTTC.